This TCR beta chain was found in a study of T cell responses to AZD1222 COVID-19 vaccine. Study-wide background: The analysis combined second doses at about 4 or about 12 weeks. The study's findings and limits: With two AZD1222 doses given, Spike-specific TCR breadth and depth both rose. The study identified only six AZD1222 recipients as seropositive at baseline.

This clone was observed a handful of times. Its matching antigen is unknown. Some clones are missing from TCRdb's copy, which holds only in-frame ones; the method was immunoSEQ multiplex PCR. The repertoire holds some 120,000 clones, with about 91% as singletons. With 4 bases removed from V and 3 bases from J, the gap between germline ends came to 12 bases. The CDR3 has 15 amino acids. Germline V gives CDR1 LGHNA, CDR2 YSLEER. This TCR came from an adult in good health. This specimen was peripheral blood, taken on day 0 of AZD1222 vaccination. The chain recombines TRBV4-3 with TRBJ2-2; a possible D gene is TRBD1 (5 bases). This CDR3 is CASSRDQGDTGELFF. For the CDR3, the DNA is TGCGCCAGCAGCCGGGATCAGGGTGACACCGGGGAGCTGTTTTTT.